The T cell receptor beta chain described here comes from a study of T cell changes during pregnancy in multiple sclerosis. Only in-frame clones appear in the TCRdb table, and some are missing; sequencing was by immunoSEQ multiplex PCR. The profile shows tens of thousands of clones, just over 90% of them singletons. The CDR3 covers 14 residues. Trimming took 4 bases from V and 8 from J, leaving 18 bases between them. Germline values: CDR1 SGHRS, CDR2 YFSETQ. The source is a female donor in good health, enrolled as a control in a pregnancy study. The starting material was peripheral blood, obtained in the first trimester of pregnancy. The chain carries TRBV5-1 and TRBJ1-2; D might be TRBD1 (5 bases). The CDR3 reads CASSPGSAGEGYTF. CDR3 in DNA: TGCGCCAGCAGCCCAGGGTCGGCGGGGGAAGGCTACACCTTC.